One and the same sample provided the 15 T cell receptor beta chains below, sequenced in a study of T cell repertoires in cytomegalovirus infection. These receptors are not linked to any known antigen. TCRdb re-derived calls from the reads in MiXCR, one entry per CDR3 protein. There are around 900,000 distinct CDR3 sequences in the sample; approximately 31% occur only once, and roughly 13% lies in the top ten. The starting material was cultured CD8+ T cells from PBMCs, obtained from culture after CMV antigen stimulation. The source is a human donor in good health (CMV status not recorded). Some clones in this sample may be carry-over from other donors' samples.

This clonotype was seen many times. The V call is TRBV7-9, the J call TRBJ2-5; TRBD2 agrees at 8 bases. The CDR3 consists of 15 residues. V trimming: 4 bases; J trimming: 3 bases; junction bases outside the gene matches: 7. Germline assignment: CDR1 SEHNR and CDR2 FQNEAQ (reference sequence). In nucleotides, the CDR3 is TGTGCCAGCAGCTCCTTACTAGCGGTCGAAGAGACCCAGTACTTC. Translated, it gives CASSSLLAVEETQYF.

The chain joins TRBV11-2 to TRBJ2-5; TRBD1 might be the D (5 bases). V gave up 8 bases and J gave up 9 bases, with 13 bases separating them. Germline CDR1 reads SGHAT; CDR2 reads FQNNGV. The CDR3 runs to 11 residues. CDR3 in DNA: TGTGCCAGCGACCGAAAGGGGTCCCAGTACTTC. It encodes CASDRKGSQYF.

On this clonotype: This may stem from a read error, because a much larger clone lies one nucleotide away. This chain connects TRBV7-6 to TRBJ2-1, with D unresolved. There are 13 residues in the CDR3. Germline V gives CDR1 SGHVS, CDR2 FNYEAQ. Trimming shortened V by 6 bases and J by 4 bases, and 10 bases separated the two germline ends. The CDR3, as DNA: TGTGCCAGCAGACCAGACCCATACAATGAGCAGTTCTTC. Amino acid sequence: CASRPDPYNEQFF.

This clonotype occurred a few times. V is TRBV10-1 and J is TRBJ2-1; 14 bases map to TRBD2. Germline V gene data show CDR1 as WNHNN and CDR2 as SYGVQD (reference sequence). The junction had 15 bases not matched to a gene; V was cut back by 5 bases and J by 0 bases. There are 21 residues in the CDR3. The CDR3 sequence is CASSPGLAGGTIMSSYNEQFF. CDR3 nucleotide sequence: TGCGCCAGCAGTCCCGGACTAGCGGGGGGCACCATCATGAGCTCCTACAATGAGCAGTTCTTC.

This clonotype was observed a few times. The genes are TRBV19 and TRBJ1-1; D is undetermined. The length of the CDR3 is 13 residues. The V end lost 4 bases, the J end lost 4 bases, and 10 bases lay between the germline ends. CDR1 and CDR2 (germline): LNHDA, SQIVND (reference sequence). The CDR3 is CASSSGRPTEAFF. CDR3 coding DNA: TGTGCCAGTAGTAGTGGACGGCCCACTGAAGCTTTCTTT.

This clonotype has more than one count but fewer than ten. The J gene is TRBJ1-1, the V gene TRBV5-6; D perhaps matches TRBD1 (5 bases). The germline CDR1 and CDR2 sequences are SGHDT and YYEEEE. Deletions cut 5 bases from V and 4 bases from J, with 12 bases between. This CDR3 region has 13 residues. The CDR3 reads CASRTKGFTEAFF. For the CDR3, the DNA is TGTGCCAGCAGAACCAAGGGGTTCACTGAAGCTTTCTTT. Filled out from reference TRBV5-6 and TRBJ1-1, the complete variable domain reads DAGVTQSPTHLIKTRGQQVTLRCSPKSGHDTVSWYQQALGQGPQFIFQYYEEEERQRGNFPDRFSGHQFPNYSSELNVNALLLGDSALYLCASRTKGFTEAFFGQGTRLTVV.

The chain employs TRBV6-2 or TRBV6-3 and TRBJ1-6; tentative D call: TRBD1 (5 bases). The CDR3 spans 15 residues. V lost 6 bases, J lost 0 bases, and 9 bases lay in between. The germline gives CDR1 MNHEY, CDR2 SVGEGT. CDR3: CASRGVSSYNSPLHF. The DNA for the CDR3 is TGTGCCAGCAGGGGGGTTAGCTCCTATAATTCACCCCTCCACTTT.

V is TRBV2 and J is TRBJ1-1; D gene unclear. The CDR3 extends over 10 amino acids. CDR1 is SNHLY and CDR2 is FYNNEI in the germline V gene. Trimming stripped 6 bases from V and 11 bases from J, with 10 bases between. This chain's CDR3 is CASRALLAFF. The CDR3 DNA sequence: TGTGCCAGCAGAGCTCTTCTCGCTTTCTTT.

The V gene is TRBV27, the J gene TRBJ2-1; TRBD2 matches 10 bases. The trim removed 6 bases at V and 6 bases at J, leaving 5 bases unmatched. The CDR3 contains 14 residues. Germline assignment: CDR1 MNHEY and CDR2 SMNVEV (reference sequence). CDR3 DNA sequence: TGTGCCAGCAGCTTGAGCGGGGGGGTCAATGAGCAGTTCTTC. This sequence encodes CASSLSGGVNEQFF.

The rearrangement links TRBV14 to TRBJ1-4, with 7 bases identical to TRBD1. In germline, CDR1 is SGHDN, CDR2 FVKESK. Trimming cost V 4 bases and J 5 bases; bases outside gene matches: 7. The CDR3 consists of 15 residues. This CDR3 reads CASSPKDRPNEKLFF. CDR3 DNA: TGTGCCAGCAGCCCAAAGGACAGGCCAAATGAAAAACTGTTTTTT.

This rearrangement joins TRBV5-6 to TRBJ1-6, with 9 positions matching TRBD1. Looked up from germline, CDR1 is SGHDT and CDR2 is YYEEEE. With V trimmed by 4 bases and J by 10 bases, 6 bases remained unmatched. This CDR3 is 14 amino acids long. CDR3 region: CASSRTGDGSPLHF. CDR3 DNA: TGTGCCAGCAGCCGGACAGGGGACGGATCACCCCTCCACTTT.

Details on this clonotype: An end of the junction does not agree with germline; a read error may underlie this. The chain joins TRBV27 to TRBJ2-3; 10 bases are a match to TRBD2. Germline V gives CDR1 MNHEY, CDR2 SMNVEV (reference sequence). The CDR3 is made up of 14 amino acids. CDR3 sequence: CASSSGSLAGVSRF. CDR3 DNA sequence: TGTGCCAGCAGTTCAGGGTCCCTAGCGGGGGTCTCCCGTTTT.

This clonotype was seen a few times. The CDR3 sequence: CASSSLEGGGELFF. The CDR3 DNA reads TGTGCCAGCAGCAGCCTCGAGGGGGGTGGGGAGCTGTTTTTT. The chain couples TRBV7-8 to TRBJ2-2, with D possibly called TRBD1 or TRBD2 (6 bases each). V lost 5 bases and J lost 8, with 15 bases in between. Germline loops: CDR1 SGHVS, CDR2 FQNEAQ. The CDR3 runs 14 residues.

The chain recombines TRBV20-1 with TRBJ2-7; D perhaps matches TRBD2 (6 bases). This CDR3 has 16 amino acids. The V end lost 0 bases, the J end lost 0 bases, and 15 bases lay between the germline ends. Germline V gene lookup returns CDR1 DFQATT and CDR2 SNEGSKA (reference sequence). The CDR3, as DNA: TGCAGTGCTAGAGACCGCTTGGGGGGTTTCTCCTACGAGCAGTACTTC. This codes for CSARDRLGGFSYEQYF.

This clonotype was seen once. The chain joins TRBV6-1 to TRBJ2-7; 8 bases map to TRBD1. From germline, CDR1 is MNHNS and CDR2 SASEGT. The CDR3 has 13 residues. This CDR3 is CANSFGQGYEQYV. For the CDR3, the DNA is TGTGCCAACAGTTTTGGACAGGGCTACGAGCAGTACGTC.